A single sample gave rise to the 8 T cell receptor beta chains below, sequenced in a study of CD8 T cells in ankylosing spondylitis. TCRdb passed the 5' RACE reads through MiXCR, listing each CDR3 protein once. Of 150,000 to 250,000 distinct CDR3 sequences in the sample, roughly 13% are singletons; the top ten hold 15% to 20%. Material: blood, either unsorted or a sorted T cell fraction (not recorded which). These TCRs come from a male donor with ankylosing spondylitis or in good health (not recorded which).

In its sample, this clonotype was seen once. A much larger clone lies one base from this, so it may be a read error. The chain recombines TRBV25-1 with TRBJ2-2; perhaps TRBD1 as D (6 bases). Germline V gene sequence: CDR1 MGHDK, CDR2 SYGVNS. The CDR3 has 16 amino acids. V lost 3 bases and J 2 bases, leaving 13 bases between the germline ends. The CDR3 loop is CASSDETGHNTGELFF. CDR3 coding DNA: TGTGCCAGCAGTGATGAGACAGGACATAACACCGGGGAGCTGTTTTTT.

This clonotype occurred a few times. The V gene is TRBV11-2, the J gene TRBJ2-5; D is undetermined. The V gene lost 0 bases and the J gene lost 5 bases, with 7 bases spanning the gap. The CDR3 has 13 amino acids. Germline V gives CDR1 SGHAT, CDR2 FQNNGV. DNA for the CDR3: TGTGCCAGCAGCTTAGAAAGACCGGAGACCCAGTACTTC. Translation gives CASSLERPETQYF.

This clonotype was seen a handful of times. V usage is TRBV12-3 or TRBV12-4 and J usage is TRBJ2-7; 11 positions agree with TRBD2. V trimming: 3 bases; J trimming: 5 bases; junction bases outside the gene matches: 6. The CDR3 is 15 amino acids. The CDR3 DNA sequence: TGTGCCAGCAGTTTTATAGCGGGAGGGCCGCACGAGCAGTACTTC. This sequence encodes CASSFIAGGPHEQYF.

The CDR3 loop reads CAISPQSTDTQYF. In nucleotides, the CDR3 is TGTGCCATCTCCCCCCAGAGCACAGATACGCAGTATTTT. The V call is TRBV10-3, the J call TRBJ2-3; D is undetermined. V dropped 8 bases and J dropped 0 bases, with 9 bases sitting between them. This CDR3 contains 13 residues. CDR1 and CDR2 (germline): ENHRY, SYGVKD.

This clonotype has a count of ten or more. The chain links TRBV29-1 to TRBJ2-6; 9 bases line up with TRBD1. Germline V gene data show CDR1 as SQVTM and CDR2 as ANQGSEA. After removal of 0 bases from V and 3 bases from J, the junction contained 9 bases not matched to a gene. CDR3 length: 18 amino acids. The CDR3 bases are TGCAGCGTTGAAGATAGGGGGACAGGGACTCTTGGGGCCAACGTCCTGACTTTC. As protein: CSVEDRGTGTLGANVLTF.

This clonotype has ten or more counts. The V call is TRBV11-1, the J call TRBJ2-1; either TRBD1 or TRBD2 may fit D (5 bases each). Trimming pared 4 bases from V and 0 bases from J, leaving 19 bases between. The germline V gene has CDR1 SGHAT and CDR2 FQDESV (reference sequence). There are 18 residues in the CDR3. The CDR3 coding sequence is TGTGCCAGCAGCTCTATTATGGGGGACCCGAGCTCCTACAATGAGCAGTTCTTC. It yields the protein CASSSIMGDPSSYNEQFF.

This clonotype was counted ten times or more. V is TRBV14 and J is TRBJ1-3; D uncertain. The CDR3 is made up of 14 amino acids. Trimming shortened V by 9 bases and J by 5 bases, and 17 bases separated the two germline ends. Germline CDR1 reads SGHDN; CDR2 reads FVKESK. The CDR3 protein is CASPGPAERNTIYF. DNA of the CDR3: TGTGCCAGTCCGGGCCCTGCAGAAAGAAACACCATATATTTT.

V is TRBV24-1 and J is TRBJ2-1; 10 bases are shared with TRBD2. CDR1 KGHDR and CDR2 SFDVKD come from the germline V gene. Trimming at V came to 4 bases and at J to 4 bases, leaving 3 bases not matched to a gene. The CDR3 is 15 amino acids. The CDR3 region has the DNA TGTGCCACCAGTGACGGGACTAGCGCATACAATGAGCAGTTCTTC. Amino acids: CATSDGTSAYNEQFF.